Sequencing of this T cell receptor beta chain was carried out in a study of identical twins. Findings of the study overall: Invariant MAIT and iNKT cells may have partly biased zero-insertion analyses.

This CDR3 comprises 14 residues. V lost 6 bases, J lost 7 bases, and 9 bases stayed unmatched. TCRdb fed the 5' RACE reads into MiXCR, producing one record per CDR3 protein. The table records 200,000 to 250,000 distinct CDR3 sequences, around 7% of them present only once. A remark on this clonotype: No antigen is known for it.

In addition, the sample was reused for a study of yellow fever vaccine responses in identical twins.

The genes are TRBV12-3 or TRBV12-4 and TRBJ1-2; 9 nucleotides agree with TRBD1. Sequencing input: memory (CD45RO+) T cells sorted from blood. This sequence was found in a woman aged 18-29 years in good health. CDR3 in DNA: TGTGCCAGCAGCCTAGGGGACAGGGTATTTGGCTACACCTTC. It encodes CASSLGDRVFGYTF.